The 26 T cell receptor beta chains below were found in one sample sequenced in a study of identical twins. TCRdb re-called the 5' RACE reads with MiXCR, one entry per CDR3 protein. Of under 350,000 distinct CDR3 sequences in the sample, more than 8% were seen once. These records were also assigned to another study, of yellow fever vaccine responses in identical twins.

The specimen was CD8+ T cells sorted from blood. Every receptor here comes from a woman aged 18-35 years in good health.

At least ten counts were recorded for this clonotype. The CDR3: CASSQDRGLEPQHF. CDR3 nucleotides: TGCGCCAGCAGCCAAGACAGGGGTCTCGAGCCCCAGCATTTT. The chain recombines TRBV4-3 with TRBJ1-5, with D possibly being TRBD1 (6 bases). The V and J ends lost 0 bases and 8 bases respectively, with 11 bases between them. This CDR3 spans 14 amino acids. Germline lookup yields CDR1 LGHNA and CDR2 YSLEER.

The chain is built from TRBV7-9 and TRBJ2-7; D may match TRBD1 or TRBD2 (5 bases each). Germline V CDR1 and CDR2: SEHNR, FQNEAQ (reference sequence). V gave up 5 bases and J gave up 3 bases, with 11 bases separating them. The CDR3 totals 13 residues. CDR3 DNA: TGTGCCAGCAGCGCCGGGACGCGCTACGAGCAGTACTTC. This translates into CASSAGTRYEQYF.

The sample holds one count of this clonotype. The chain couples TRBV21-1 to TRBJ1-6. TRBV21-1 represents a pseudogene. This CDR3 region has 17 residues. CDR3 loop: CASSIYMLGLYNSPLHF. CDR3 sequence (DNA): TGTGCCAGCAGCATTTACATGCTGGGCCTGTATAATTCACCCCTCCACTTT.

V gene TRBV20-1 combines with J gene TRBJ1-1; D might be TRBD1 (6 bases). CDR1 is DFQATT, CDR2 SNEGSKA, per germline (reference sequence). V lost 6 bases to trimming and J lost 3 bases, with 20 bases between them. This CDR3 spans 15 amino acids. CDR3 coding DNA: TGCAGTGCCCGGGGGCTGCGAGGTGATGACACTGAAGCTTTCTTT. Encoded protein: CSARGLRGDDTEAFF.

This clonotype was seen repeatedly, ten times or more. The chain uses TRBV4-1 and TRBJ1-2; the D is unclear. Trimming stripped 1 base from V and 6 bases from J, with 6 bases between. CDR1 MGHRA and CDR2 YSYEKL come from the germline V gene. CDR3 length: 12 amino acids. This CDR3 is CASSQVGDGYTF. CDR3 sequence (DNA): TGCGCCAGCAGCCAAGTCGGGGATGGCTACACCTTC.

CDR3 region: CASSAKQGRETYEQYF. CDR3 sequence (DNA): TGTGCCAGCAGCGCTAAACAGGGCCGAGAAACTTACGAGCAGTACTTC. This chain links TRBV7-2 with TRBJ2-7; tentatively, D is TRBD1 (6 bases). The V end lost 5 bases, the J end lost 4 bases, and 21 bases lay between the germline ends. Germline V lookup: CDR1 SGHTA, CDR2 FQGNSA. The CDR3 contains 16 residues.

This clonotype was observed at least ten times. The J gene is TRBJ2-7, the V gene TRBV27, with TRBD2 as a possible D gene (7 bases). V lost 6 bases and J lost 3, with 15 bases in between. This CDR3 region has 14 residues. The germline CDR1 and CDR2 sequences are MNHEY and SMNVEV (reference sequence). CDR3: CASSVGGGLYEQYF. CDR3 sequence (DNA): TGTGCCAGCAGCGTGGGAGGGGGTCTCTACGAGCAGTACTTC.

The rearrangement uses TRBV4-3 and TRBJ2-7; D might be TRBD1 (6 bases). The ends were cut back, 1 base at V and 0 bases at J, with 13 bases in the middle. Germline-derived CDR1 and CDR2 are LGHNA and YSLEER. This CDR3 contains 16 residues. CDR3 sequence reads: CASSQGRQGSSYEQYF. In DNA, the CDR3 is TGCGCCAGCAGCCAAGGAAGGCAGGGGAGCTCCTACGAGCAGTACTTC.

The chain is built from TRBV20-1 and TRBJ2-1, with D possibly matching TRBD2 (6 bases). Germline CDR1 is DFQATT and CDR2 is SNEGSKA (reference sequence). This CDR3 spans 13 amino acids. Trimming shortened V by 5 bases and J by 3 bases, and 11 bases separated the two germline ends. The CDR3 sequence: CSADRLDYNEQFF. CDR3 nucleotides: TGCAGTGCTGATAGACTAGACTACAATGAGCAGTTCTTC.

The CDR3 bases are TGTGCCAGCAGGGACGCGATTAGCACACCCTGCCGGGATACGCAGTATTTT. This translates into CASRDAISTPCRDTQYF. V is TRBV21-1 and J is TRBJ2-3; TRBD2, the table's D call, was not compared with the DNA. TRBV21-1 has pseudogene status. This CDR3 is built from 17 residues.

This clonotype was recorded many times. The chain is built from TRBV5-5 and TRBJ2-1; 9 bases are a match to TRBD2. The CDR3 runs 15 residues. The germline V gene encodes CDR1 SGHKS and CDR2 YYEKEE (reference sequence). V gave up 0 bases and J gave up 4 bases; unmatched junction bases: 2. The CDR3 loop is CASSLVLAGYNEQFF. The CDR3 DNA reads TGTGCCAGCAGCTTGGTCCTAGCGGGGTACAATGAGCAGTTCTTC.

The J gene is TRBJ1-5, the V gene TRBV6-6; D remains unclear. CDR1 MNHNY and CDR2 SVGAGI come from the germline V gene (reference sequence). Trimming stripped 1 base from V and 5 bases from J, with 6 bases between. The CDR3 is 13 amino acids. Here the CDR3 DNA reads TGTGCCAGCAGTTACTACGTCGATCAGCCCCAGCATTTT. Its protein product is CASSYYVDQPQHF.

This clonotype has at least ten counts. The chain links TRBV12-3 or TRBV12-4 to TRBJ2-3; D not certain. The CDR3 totals 14 residues. Trimming cost V 4 bases and J 2 bases, with 10 bases left between them. The CDR3 loop is CASSWTGYTDTQYF. CDR3 nucleotides: TGTGCCAGCAGTTGGACCGGATACACAGATACGCAGTATTTT.

This clonotype was found a few times. The rearrangement joins TRBV5-6 to TRBJ2-2; D not certain. There are 13 residues in the CDR3. The germline CDR1 and CDR2 sequences are SGHDT and YYEEEE. Trimming took off 4 bases at V and 2 bases at J, with 6 bases between the two ends. CDR3 protein: CASSVTNTGELFF. As DNA, the CDR3 is TGTGCCAGCAGCGTAACTAACACCGGGGAGCTGTTTTTT.

This clonotype was observed a few times. The V gene is TRBV5-1, the J gene TRBJ2-2; D is unresolved. Germline V gives CDR1 SGHRS, CDR2 YFSETQ. The CDR3 is 16 residues long. V dropped 1 base and J dropped 0 bases, with 10 bases sitting between them. The CDR3, as DNA: TGCGCCAGCAGCTTGCAGCCCTTCTCGAACACCGGGGAGCTGTTTTTT. It translates to CASSLQPFSNTGELFF. Drawing the rest from reference TRBV5-1 and TRBJ2-2, the complete variable domain is KAGVTQTPRYLIKTRGQQVTLSCSPISGHRSVSWYQQTPGQGLQFLFEYFSETQRNKGNFPGRFSGRQFSNSRSEMNVSTLELGDSALYLCASSLQPFSNTGELFFGEGSRLTVL.

The gene calls are TRBV11-2 and TRBJ2-1, with 15 bases lining up with TRBD2. The CDR3 consists of 17 residues. After removal of 5 bases from V and 4 bases from J, the junction contained 6 bases not matched to a gene. CDR1 SGHAT and CDR2 FQNNGV come from the germline V gene. In nucleotides, the CDR3 is TGTGCCAGCAGCCCCGCCGGACTAGCGGGAGGGTACAATGAGCAGTTCTTC. Translating gives CASSPAGLAGGYNEQFF.

This clonotype was counted many times. The chain links TRBV12-3 or TRBV12-4 to TRBJ2-1; TRBD2 aligns across 9 bases. The J segment lost 4 bases and the V segment lost 6 bases, leaving 7 bases of the junction unmatched. This CDR3 comprises 15 residues. The CDR3 is CASSLLAGLYNEQFF. The CDR3, as DNA: TGTGCCAGCAGCCTTCTAGCGGGACTTTACAATGAGCAGTTCTTC.

This clonotype was counted many times. The chain is built from TRBV5-1 and TRBJ1-1; 9 bases fit TRBD1. CDR1 is SGHRS and CDR2 is YFSETQ in the germline V gene. The CDR3 is 16 amino acids. Trimming removed 3 bases from V and 0 bases from J; junction bases left unmatched: 6. The CDR3 DNA sequence: TGCGCCAGCAGCTCGTGGACAGGGGCCTTGAACACTGAAGCTTTCTTT. Amino acid sequence: CASSSWTGALNTEAFF.

The sample holds a few counts of this clonotype. This sequence joins TRBV6-2 or TRBV6-3 and TRBJ2-5, with D unclear. The CDR3 covers 13 residues. Between the trimmed V and J ends, which lost 3 bases and 5 bases, there was a span of 10 bases. Germline CDR1 MNHEY, CDR2 SVGEGT. CDR3 residues: CASSYVKRETQYF. The CDR3 region has the DNA TGTGCCAGCAGTTATGTTAAACGGGAGACCCAGTACTTC.

The V and J genes are TRBV13 and TRBJ1-2, with a tentative D call TRBD1 (6 bases). V lost 5 bases and J 7 bases, leaving 20 bases between the germline ends. Germline lookup yields CDR1 PRHDT and CDR2 FYEKMQ (reference sequence). This CDR3 spans 15 amino acids. Written as DNA, the CDR3 is TGTGCCAGCAGCCCCCGAGGGGGGGCAGGGTTTGGCTACACCTTC. As protein: CASSPRGGAGFGYTF.

The gene calls are TRBV4-1 and TRBJ1-1, with TRBD1 matching over 7 bases. The trim removed 1 base at V and 1 base at J, leaving 6 bases unmatched. This CDR3 spans 16 amino acids. Germline V gene lookup returns CDR1 MGHRA and CDR2 YSYEKL. This CDR3 reads CASSQVTGSWNTEAFF. The CDR3, as DNA: TGCGCCAGCAGCCAAGTGACAGGGTCATGGAACACTGAAGCTTTCTTT.

The rearrangement joins TRBV4-1 to TRBJ2-1, with a possible D match to TRBD2 (5 bases). The V end lost 3 bases, the J end lost 10 bases, and 10 bases lay between the germline ends. CDR3 length: 12 amino acids. Germline lookup yields CDR1 MGHRA and CDR2 YSYEKL. The CDR3 here is CASSQPEAEQFF. The CDR3 region has the DNA TGCGCCAGCAGCCAGCCGGAGGCAGAGCAGTTCTTC.

This clonotype has a handful of counts. V and J are TRBV12-3 or TRBV12-4 and TRBJ2-7; TRBD2 matches 11 bases. The CDR3 covers 17 residues. J was trimmed by 4 bases and V by 3 bases; bases with no gene match: 11. The CDR3 DNA sequence: TGTGCCAGCAGTTTTAAACTAGCGGGAGCGGGAGAATACGAGCAGTACTTC. Translation gives CASSFKLAGAGEYEQYF.

In its sample, this clonotype was seen many times. The V gene is TRBV28, the J gene TRBJ2-5; D remains unclear. V shed 7 bases and J shed 2 bases, with 20 bases lying between them. The CDR3 loop spans 16 amino acids. CDR1 and CDR2 (germline): MDHEN, SYDVKM. DNA for the CDR3: TGTGCCAGCATTAACTCGAGTCCAGGCCCGCAAGAGACCCAGTACTTC. It encodes CASINSSPGPQETQYF.

The chain combines TRBV9 with TRBJ2-7; 8 nucleotides align to TRBD2. The germline V gene encodes CDR1 SGDLS and CDR2 YYNGEE. The ends lost 0 bases at V and 5 bases at J; junction bases unmatched: 10. The CDR3 extends over 16 amino acids. CDR3 sequence (DNA): TGTGCCAGCAGCGTAGGAGGCGGGAGGAATGGAGACGAGCAGTACTTC. Protein product: CASSVGGGRNGDEQYF.

This clonotype was counted between two and nine times. This chain uses TRBV9 with TRBJ2-7, with TRBD1 as a possible D gene (6 bases). This CDR3 is built from 14 residues. V lost 0 bases and J 4 bases, leaving 11 bases between the germline ends. Germline-derived CDR1 and CDR2 are SGDLS and YYNGEE. The CDR3 loop is CASSVGGGPYEQYF. The CDR3 DNA sequence: TGTGCCAGCAGCGTAGGTGGGGGCCCGTACGAGCAGTACTTC.